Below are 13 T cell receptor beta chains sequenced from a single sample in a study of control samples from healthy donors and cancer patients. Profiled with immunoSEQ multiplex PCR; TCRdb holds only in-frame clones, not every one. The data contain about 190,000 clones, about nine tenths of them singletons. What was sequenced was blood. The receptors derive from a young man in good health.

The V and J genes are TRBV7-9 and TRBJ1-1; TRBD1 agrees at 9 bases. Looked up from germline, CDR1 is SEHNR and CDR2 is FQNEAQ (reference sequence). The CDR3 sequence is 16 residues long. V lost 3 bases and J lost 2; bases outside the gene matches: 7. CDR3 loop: CASSFTGGAGNTEAFF. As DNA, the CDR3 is TGTGCCAGCAGCTTCACAGGGGGCGCGGGTAACACTGAAGCTTTCTTT.

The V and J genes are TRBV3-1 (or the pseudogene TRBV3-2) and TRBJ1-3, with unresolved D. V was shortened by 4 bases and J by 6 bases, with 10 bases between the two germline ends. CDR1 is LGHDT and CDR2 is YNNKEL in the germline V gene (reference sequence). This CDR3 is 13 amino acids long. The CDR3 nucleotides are TGTGCCAGCAGCCCCGCCTCCCCAAACACCATATATTTT. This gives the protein CASSPASPNTIYF.

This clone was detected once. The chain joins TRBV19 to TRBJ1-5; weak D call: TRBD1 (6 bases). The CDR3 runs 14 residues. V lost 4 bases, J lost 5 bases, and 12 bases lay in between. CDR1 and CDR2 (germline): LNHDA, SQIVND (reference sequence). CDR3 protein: CASSNRESYQPQHF. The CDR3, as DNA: TGTGCCAGTAGTAACAGGGAGTCTTATCAGCCCCAGCATTTT.

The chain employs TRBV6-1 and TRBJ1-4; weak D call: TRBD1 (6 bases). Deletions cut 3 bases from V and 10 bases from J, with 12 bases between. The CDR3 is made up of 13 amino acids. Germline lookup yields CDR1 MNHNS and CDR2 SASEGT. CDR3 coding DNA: TGTGCCAGCAGTGATTACGGGGGCACAAAACTGTTTTTT. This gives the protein CASSDYGGTKLFF.

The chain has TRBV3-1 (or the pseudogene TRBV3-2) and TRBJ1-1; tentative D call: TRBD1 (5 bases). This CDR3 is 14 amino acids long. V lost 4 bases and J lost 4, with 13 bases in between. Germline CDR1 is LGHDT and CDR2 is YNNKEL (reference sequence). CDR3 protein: CASSPRAGGTEAFF. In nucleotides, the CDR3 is TGTGCCAGCAGCCCGAGGGCGGGGGGCACTGAAGCTTTCTTT.

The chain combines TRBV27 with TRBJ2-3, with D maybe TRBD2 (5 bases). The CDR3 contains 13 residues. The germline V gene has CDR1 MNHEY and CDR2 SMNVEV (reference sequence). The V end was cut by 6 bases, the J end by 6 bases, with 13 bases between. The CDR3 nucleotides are TGTGCCAGCAGCCGCCGGGAATGGGATACGCAGTATTTT. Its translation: CASSRREWDTQYF.

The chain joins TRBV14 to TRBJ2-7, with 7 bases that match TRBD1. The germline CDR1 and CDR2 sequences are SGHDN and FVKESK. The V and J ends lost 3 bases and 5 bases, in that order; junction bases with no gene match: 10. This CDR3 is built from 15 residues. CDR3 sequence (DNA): TGTGCCAGCAGCCAGCTGACAGGGAAGGTTAACGAGCAGTACTTC. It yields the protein CASSQLTGKVNEQYF.

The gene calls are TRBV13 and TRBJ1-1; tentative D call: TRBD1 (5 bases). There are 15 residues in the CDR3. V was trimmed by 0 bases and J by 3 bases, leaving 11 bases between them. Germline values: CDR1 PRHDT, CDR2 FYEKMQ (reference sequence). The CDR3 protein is CASSLGGARDTEAFF. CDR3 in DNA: TGTGCCAGCAGCTTAGGAGGGGCTCGGGACACTGAAGCTTTCTTT.

CDR3 amino acids: CASSLREVIRTEAFF. CDR3 bases: TGTGCCAGCAGCTTAAGAGAGGTTATACGGACTGAAGCTTTCTTT. V usage is TRBV11-2 and J usage is TRBJ1-1, with unresolved D. Germline V gene data show CDR1 as SGHAT and CDR2 as FQNNGV. The V and J ends lost 2 bases and 5 bases respectively, with 15 bases between them. CDR3 length equals 15 residues.

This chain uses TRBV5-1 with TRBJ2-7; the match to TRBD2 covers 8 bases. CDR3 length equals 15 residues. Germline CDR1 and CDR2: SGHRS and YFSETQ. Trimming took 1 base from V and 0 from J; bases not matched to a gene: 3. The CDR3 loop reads CASSLSGGLSYEQYF. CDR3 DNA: TGCGCCAGCAGCTTGAGCGGGGGCCTCTCCTACGAGCAGTACTTC.

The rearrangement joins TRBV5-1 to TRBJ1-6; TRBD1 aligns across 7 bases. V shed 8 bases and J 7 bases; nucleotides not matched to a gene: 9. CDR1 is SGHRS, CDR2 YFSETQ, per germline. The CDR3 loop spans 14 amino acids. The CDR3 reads CARADRVWNSPLHF. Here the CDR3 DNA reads TGCGCCAGAGCAGACAGGGTTTGGAATTCACCCCTCCACTTT.

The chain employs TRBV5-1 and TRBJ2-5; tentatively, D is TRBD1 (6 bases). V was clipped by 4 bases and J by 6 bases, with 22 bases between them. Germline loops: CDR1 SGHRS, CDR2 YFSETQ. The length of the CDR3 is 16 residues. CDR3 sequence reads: CASSPKDSAYVQTQYF. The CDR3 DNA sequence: TGCGCCAGCAGCCCAAAGGACAGTGCGTATGTGCAGACCCAGTACTTC.

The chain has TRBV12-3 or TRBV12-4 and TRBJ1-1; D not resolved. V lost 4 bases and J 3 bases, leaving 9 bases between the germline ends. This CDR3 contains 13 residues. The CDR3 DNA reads TGTGCCAGCAGTTCGGCAGCGGACACTGAAGCTTTCTTT. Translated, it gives CASSSAADTEAFF.